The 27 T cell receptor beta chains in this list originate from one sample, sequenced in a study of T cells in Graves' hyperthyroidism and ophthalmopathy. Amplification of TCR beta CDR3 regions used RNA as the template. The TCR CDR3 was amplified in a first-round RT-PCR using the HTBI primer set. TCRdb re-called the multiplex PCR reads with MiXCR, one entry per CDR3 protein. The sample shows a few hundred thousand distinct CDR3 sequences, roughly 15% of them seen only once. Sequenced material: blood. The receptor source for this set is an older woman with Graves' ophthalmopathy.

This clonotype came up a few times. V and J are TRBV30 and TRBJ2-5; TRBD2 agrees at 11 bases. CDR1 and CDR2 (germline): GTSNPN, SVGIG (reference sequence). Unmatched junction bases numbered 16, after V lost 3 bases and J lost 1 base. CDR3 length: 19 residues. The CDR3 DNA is TGTGCCTGGAGGGGGGGCACCGGGACTAGCGGAGGAGGCCAAGAGACCCAGTACTTC. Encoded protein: CAWRGGTGTSGGGQETQYF. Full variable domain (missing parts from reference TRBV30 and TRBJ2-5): SQTIHQWPATLVQPVGSPLSLECTVEGTSNPNLYWYRQAAGRGLQLLFYSVGIGQISSEVPQNLSASRPQDRQFILSSKKLLLSDSGFYLCAWRGGTGTSGGGQETQYFGPGTRLLVL.

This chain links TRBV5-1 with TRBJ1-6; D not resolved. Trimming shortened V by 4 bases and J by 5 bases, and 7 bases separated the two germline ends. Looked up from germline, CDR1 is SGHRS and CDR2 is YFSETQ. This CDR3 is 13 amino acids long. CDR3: CASSPTNNSPLHF. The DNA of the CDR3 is TGCGCCAGCAGCCCCACGAATAATTCACCCCTCCACTTT.

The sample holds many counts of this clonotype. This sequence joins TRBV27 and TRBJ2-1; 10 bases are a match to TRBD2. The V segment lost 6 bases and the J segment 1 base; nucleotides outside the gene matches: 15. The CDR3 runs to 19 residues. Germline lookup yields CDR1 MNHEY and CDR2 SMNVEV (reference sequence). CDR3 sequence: CASSPESSGRAGSYNEQFF. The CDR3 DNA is TGTGCCAGCAGCCCTGAATCCAGCGGGAGGGCCGGGTCCTACAATGAGCAGTTCTTC.

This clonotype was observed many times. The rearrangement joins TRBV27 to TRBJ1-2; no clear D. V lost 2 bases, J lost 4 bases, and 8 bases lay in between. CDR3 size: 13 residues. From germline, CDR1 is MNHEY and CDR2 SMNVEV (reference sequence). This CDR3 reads CASSLAPGYGYTF. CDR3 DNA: TGTGCCAGCAGTTTAGCCCCCGGCTATGGCTACACCTTC.

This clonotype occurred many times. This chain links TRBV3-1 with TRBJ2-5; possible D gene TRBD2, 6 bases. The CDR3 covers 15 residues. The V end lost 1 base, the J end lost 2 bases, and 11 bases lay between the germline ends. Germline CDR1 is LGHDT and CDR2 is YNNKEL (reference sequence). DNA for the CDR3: TGTGCCAGCAGCCAAGTGATAGCGGCTCAAGAGACCCAGTACTTC. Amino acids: CASSQVIAAQETQYF.

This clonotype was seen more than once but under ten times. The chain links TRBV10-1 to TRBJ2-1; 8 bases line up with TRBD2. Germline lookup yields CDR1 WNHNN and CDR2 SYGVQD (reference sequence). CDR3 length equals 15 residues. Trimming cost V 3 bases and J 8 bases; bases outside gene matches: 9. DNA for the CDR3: TGCGCCAGCAGTGATCCCAGCGGGAGTGGGGATGAGCAGTTCTTC. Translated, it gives CASSDPSGSGDEQFF.

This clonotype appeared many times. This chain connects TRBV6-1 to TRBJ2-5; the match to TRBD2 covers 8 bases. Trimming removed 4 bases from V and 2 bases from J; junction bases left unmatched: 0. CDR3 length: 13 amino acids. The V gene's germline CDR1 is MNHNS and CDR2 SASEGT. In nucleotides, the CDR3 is TGTGCCAGCAGTGGACTAGCGCAAGAGACCCAGTACTTC. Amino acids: CASSGLAQETQYF.

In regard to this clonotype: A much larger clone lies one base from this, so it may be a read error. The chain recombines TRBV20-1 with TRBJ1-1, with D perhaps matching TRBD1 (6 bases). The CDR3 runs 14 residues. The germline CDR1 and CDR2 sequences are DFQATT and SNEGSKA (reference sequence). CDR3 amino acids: CSAPTPTGNTEASF. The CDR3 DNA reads TGCAGTGCTCCCACCCCTACAGGGAACACTGAAGCTTCCTTT.

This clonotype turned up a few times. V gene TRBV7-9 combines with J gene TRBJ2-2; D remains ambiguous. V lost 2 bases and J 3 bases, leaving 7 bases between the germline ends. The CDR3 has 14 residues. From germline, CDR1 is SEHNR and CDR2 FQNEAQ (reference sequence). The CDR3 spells CASSLNAHTGELFF. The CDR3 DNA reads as TGTGCCAGCAGCTTAAACGCCCACACCGGGGAGCTGTTTTTT.

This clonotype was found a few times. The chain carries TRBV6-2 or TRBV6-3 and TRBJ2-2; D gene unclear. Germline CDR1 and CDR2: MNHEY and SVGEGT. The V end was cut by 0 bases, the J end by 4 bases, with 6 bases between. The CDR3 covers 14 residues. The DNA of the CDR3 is TGTGCCAGCAGTTACTCTAGTACCACCGGGGAGCTGTTTTTT. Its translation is CASSYSSTTGELFF.

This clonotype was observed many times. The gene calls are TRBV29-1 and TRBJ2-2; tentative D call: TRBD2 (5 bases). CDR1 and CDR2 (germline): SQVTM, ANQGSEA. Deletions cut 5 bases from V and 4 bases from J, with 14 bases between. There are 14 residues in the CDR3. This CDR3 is CSVLYGVATGELFF. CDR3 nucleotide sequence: TGCAGCGTTCTTTACGGGGTTGCCACCGGGGAGCTGTTTTTT.

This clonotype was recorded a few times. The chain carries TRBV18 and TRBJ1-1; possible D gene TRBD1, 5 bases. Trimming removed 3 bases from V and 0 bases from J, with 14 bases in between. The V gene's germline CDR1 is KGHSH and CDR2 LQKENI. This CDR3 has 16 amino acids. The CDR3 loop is CASSPLRGEVNTEAFF. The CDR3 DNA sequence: TGTGCCAGCTCACCCTTGCGGGGCGAGGTGAACACTGAAGCTTTCTTT.

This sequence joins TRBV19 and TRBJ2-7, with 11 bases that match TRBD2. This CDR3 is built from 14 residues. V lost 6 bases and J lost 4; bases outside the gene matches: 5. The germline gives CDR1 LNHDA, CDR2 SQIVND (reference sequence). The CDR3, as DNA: TGTGCCAGTAGCGTGGGACTAGCGGAATACGAGCAGTACTTC. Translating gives CASSVGLAEYEQYF.

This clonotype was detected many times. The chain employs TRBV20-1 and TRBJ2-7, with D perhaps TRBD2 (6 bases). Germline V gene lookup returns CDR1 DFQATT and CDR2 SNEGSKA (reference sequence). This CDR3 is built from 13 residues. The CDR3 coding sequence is TGCAGCCTGGCGGGGCAGGGAAGTCGGCAGCAGTACTTC. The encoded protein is CSLAGQGSRQQYF.

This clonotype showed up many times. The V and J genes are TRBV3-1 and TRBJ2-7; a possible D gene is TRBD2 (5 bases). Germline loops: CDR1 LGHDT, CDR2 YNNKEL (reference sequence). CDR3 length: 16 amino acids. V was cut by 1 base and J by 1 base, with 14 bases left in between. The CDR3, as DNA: TGTGCCAGCAGCCAAGGGCTCGGTGGGAGTTCCTACGAGCAGTACTTC. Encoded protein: CASSQGLGGSSYEQYF.

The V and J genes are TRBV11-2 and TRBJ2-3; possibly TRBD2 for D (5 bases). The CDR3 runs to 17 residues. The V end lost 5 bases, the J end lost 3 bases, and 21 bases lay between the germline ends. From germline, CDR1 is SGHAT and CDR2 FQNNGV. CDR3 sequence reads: CASSPSHPGRKTDTQYF. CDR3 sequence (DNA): TGTGCCAGCAGCCCTAGTCACCCGGGAAGGAAGACAGATACGCAGTATTTT. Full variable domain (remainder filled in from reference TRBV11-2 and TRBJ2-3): EAGVAQSPRYKIIEKRQSVAFWCNPISGHATLYWYQQILGQGPKLLIQFQNNGVVDDSQLPKDRFSAERLKGVDSTLKIQPAKLEDSAVYLCASSPSHPGRKTDTQYFGPGTRLTVL.

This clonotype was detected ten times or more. The CDR3 DNA reads TGTGCCAGCGGAAGCGGGACTAGCGGGAGGGCCACGAAATCCTGGAATACGCAGTATTTT. Translated, it gives CASGSGTSGRATKSWNTQYF. This sequence joins TRBV6-1 and TRBJ2-3; 16 positions match TRBD2. This CDR3 is built from 20 residues. V was pared by 8 bases and J by 7 bases, with 21 bases of the junction left unmatched. Germline-derived CDR1 and CDR2 are MNHNS and SASEGT.

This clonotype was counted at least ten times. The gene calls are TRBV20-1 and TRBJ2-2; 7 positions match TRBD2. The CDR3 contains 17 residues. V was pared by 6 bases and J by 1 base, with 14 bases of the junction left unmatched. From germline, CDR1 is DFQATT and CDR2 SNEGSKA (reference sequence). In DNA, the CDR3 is TGCAGTGCCATCCTGGGGGGGGGAAGTTTGAACACCGGGGAGCTGTTTTTT. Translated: CSAILGGGSLNTGELFF.

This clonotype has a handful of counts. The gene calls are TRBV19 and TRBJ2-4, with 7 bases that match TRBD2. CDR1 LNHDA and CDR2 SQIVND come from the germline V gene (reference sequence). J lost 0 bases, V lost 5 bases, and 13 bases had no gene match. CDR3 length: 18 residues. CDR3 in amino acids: CASSPILGTTIAKNIQYF. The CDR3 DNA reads TGTGCCAGTAGTCCAATCCTAGGGACTACTATAGCCAAAAACATTCAGTACTTC.

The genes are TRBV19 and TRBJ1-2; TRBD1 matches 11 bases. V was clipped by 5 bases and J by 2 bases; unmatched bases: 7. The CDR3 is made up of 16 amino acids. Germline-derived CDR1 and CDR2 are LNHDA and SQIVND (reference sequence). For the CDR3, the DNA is TGTGCCAGTAGTCCCGGGACAGGGGGACGAAACTATGGCTACACCTTC. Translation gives CASSPGTGGRNYGYTF.

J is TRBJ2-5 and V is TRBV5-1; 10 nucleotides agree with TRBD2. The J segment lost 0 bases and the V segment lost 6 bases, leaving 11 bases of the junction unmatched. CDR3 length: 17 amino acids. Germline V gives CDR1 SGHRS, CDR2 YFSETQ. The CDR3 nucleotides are TGCGCCAGCACCAGCGGGAGGGGTACCAGTCACCAAGAGACCCAGTACTTC. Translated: CASTSGRGTSHQETQYF.

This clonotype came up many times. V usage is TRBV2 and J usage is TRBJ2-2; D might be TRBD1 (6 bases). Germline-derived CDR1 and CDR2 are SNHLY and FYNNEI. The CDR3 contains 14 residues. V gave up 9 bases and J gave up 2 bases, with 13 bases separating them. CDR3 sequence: CASTGTPNTGELFF. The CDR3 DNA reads TGTGCCAGTACCGGGACACCAAACACCGGGGAGCTGTTTTTT.

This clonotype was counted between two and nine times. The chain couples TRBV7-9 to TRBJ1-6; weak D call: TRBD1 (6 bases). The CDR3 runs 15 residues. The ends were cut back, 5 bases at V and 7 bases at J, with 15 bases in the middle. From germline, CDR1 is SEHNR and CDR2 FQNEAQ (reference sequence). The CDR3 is CASSPQGLGNSPLHF. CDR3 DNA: TGTGCCAGCAGCCCTCAGGGGTTAGGCAATTCACCCCTCCACTTT.

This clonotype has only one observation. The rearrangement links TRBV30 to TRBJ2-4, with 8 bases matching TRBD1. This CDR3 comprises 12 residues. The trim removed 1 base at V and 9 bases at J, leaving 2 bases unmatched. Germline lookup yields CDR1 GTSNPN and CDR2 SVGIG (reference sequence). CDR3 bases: TGTGCCTGGAGTGCGGACAGGGCCATTCAGTACTTC. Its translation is CAWSADRAIQYF.

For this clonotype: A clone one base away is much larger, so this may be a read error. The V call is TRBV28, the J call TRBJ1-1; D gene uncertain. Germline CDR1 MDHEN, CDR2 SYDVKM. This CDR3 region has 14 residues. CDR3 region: CASTQGGPNTEALF. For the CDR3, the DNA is TGTGCCAGCACGCAAGGAGGCCCGAACACTGAAGCTCTCTTT.

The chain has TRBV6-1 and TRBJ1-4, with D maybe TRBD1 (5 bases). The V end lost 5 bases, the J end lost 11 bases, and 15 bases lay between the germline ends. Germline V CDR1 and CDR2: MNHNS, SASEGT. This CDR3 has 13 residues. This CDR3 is CASSRRDGGKLFF. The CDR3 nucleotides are TGTGCCAGCAGTCGCCGGGACGGGGGTAAACTGTTTTTT.

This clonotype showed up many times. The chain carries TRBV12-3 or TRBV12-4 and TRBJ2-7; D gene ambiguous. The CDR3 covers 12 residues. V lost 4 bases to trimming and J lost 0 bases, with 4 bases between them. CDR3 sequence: CASSYISYEQYF. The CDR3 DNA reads TGTGCCAGCAGTTATATCTCCTACGAGCAGTACTTC.